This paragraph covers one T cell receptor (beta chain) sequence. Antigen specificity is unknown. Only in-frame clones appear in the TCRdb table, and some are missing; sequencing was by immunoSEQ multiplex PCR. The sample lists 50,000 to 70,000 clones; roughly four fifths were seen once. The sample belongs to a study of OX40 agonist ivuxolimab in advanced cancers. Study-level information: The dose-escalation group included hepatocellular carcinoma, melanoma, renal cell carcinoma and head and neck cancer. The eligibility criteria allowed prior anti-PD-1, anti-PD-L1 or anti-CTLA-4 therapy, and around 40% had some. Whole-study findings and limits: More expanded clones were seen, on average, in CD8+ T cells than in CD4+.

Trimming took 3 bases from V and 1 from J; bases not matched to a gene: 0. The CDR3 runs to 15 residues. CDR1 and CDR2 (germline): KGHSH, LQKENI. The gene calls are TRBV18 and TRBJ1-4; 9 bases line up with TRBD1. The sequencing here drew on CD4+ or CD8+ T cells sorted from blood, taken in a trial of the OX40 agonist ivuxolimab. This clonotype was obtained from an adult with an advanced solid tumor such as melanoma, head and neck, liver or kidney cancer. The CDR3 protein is CASSPDRGTNEKLFF. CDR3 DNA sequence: TGTGCCAGCTCACCGGACAGGGGAACTAATGAAAAACTGTTTTTT.